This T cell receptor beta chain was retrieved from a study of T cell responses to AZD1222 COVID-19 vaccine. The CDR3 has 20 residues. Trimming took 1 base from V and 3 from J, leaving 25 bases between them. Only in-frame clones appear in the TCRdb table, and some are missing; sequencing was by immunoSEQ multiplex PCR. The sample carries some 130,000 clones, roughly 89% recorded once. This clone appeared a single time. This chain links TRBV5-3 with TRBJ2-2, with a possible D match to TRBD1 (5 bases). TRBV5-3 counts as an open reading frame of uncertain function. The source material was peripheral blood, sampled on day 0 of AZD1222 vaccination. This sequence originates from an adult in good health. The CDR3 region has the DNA TGTGCCAGAAGCTTGAAGGGGCTAATCTTAAATCTTAGGGACACCGGGGAGCTGTTTTTT. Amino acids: CARSLKGLILNLRDTGELFF.